The clone carrying this T cell receptor (beta chain) has only a few counts. Its antigen is as yet unknown. Some clones are missing from TCRdb's copy, which holds only in-frame ones; the method was immunoSEQ multiplex PCR. The sample includes around 330,000 clones, roughly 67% of them seen just once. The V end was cut by 3 bases, the J end by 6 bases, with 15 bases between. Germline lookup yields CDR1 SGDLS and CDR2 YYNGEE. This CDR3 comprises 14 residues. These data belong to a study of cytotoxic CD8 clonotypes in ibrutinib-treated CLL. The wider study: Within the patient group, under 12 were relapsed/refractory and over 14 treatment-naive, and some 17 were IGHV unmutated. Study outcomes and limitations: Elevated clonality accompanied ibrutinib response, with a return toward baseline values at progression. On treatment, the uncommon public clonotypes contracted or remained stable. Baseline-level clonality went beyond age-matched healthy donors and moved in step with circulating CD8+ T-cell counts.

The sequences come from PBMCs, collected after 36 months of ibrutinib treatment. J is TRBJ1-1 and V is TRBV9; D unclear. This clonotype originated in a human donor with chronic lymphocytic leukemia. Written as DNA, the CDR3 is TGTGCCAGCAGCGCCCGGGAGAGGAGCGCTGAAGCTTTCTTT. Translation: CASSARERSAEAFF. Combining the CDR3 with reference TRBV9 and TRBJ1-1 gives the whole variable domain DSGVTQTPKHLITATGQRVTLRCSPRSGDLSVYWYQQSLDQGLQFLIQYYNGEERAKGNILERFSAQQFPDLHSELNLSSLELGDSALYFCASSARERSAEAFFGQGTRLTVV.